Included here is one T cell receptor (beta chain) sequence, with context. CDR3 length: 13 residues. The V gene lost 7 bases and the J gene lost 3 bases, with 10 bases spanning the gap. CDR1 is MNHEY, CDR2 SVGAGI, per germline. The data are from a study of PD-1 blockade in classical Hodgkin lymphoma. Brentuximab vedotin exposure varied among the patients, all of whom had relapsed after autologous stem cell transplantation. Sequencing used immunoSEQ multiplex PCR; TCRdb keeps in-frame clones, though not all of them. This sample yields some 13,000 clones, of which around 86% are seen a single time; 25% belongs to the top ten.

This rearrangement joins TRBV6-5 to TRBJ2-1, with a possible D match to TRBD1 (6 bases). The sequences come from peripheral blood mononuclear cells (PBMCs), collected at baseline. This TCR was recovered from a human donor with classical Hodgkin lymphoma. CDR3 protein: CASKGVGYNEQFF. CDR3 coding DNA: TGTGCCAGCAAGGGGGTGGGCTACAATGAGCAGTTCTTC.